The rows below give T cell receptor beta chains drawn from one sample of a study of shared clonotypes between healthy human individuals. Some clones are missing from TCRdb's copy, which holds only in-frame ones; the method was immunoSEQ multiplex PCR. The sample yields some 2.1 million clones, around 93% seen once. Sequences were obtained from naive CD8+ T cells from PBMCs. Receptors originate from a man aged 18 to 29 in good health. Some clones in this sample may be carry-over from other donors' samples. The CDR3 runs from the conserved cysteine through the conserved F or W. The D gene is left open where the match is weak. The size of a clone is reported for some rows only, either as once, few or many, or as a class for expanded clones.

d_gene | j_gene | abundance | v_gene | len | CDR3aa
. | TRBJ1-4 | . | TRBV7-6 | 15 | CASSPNFATNEKLFF
. | TRBJ1-1 | . | TRBV10-3 | 12 | CATETENTEAFF
TRBD2 | TRBJ2-5 | once | TRBV25-1 | 17 | CASSDAAGGPLRETQYF
. | TRBJ2-7 | . | TRBV11-2 | 13 | CASSFRVSYEQYF
TRBD2 | TRBJ2-1 | . | TRBV5-1 | 15 | CASSPTSGPYNEQFF
TRBD2 | TRBJ2-3 | . | TRBV7-6 | 14 | CASRGGRQTDTQYF
TRBD1 | TRBJ2-7 | . | TRBV4-1 | 16 | CASSQSPGQGAGEQYF
. | TRBJ1-2 | . | TRBV9 | 13 | CASSPETGLCYTF
. | TRBJ2-1 | . | TRBV29-1 | 13 | CSVDPPYYNEQFF
. | TRBJ2-2 | . | TRBV19 | 13 | CASSTYTAGELFF
. | TRBJ2-1 | . | TRBV4-3 | 15 | CASSQNSWRTDEQFF
. | TRBJ2-7 | . | TRBV7-9 | 16 | CASSSTDSFQTYEQYF
. | TRBJ2-2 | . | TRBV28 | 14 | CASSLQGGTGELFF
TRBD1 | TRBJ1-5 | few | TRBV10-2 | 13 | CATGTEIYQPQHF
. | TRBJ2-3 | . | TRBV4-3 | 13 | CASSQDDTDTQYF
. | TRBJ2-7 | once | TRBV6-6 | 14 | CASSWSGASGEQYF
TRBD2 | TRBJ2-7 | . | TRBV28 | 17 | CASSSKLAEAPPYEQYF
. | TRBJ1-1 | . | TRBV27 | 15 | CASTLGGVRNTEAFF
TRBD2 | TRBJ2-1 | . | TRBV7-3 | 18 | CASSLKDMGLAGVGEQFF
TRBD1 | TRBJ1-4 | . | TRBV19 | 16 | CASSRSGTGLYEKLFF
. | TRBJ2-1 | . | TRBV29-1 | 13 | CSVDENTYNEQFF
. | TRBJ2-7 | . | TRBV7-3 | 15 | CASSSGTYKSGEQYF
. | TRBJ1-5 | . | TRBV7-9 | 16 | CASSLVHGHSNQPQHF
. | TRBJ1-1 | . | TRBV9 | 16 | CASSVGDWAGNTEAFF
TRBD1 | TRBJ2-7 | . | TRBV27 | 14 | CASRVQGRTYEQYF
. | TRBJ2-7 | . | TRBV27 | 15 | CASSKAGDRRYEQYF
TRBD1 | TRBJ2-5 | . | TRBV2 | 15 | CASTPGQAVQETQYF
TRBD1 | TRBJ2-7 | . | TRBV10-3 | 13 | CATGDRASYEQYF
TRBD2 | TRBJ2-3 | once | TRBV27 | 15 | CASPPLAGSTDTQYF